This T cell receptor (beta chain) was obtained from a study of early T cells in non-severe SARS-CoV-2 infection. About the study: Chains from this unsorted whole-blood bulk RNA could not be paired. Regarding the study as a whole: VDJdb-based matching was biased toward anti-spike CD8 responses and missed private and CD4 specificities.

V shed 3 bases and J 5 bases; nucleotides not matched to a gene: 3. The CDR3 consists of 14 residues. Germline assignment: CDR1 LGHDT and CDR2 YNNKEL (reference sequence). From the 5' RACE reads, TCRdb called clonotypes with MiXCR, one entry per CDR3 protein. There are approximately 26,000 distinct CDR3 sequences in the sample; 4% to 4.5% occur only once, and 3.5% to 5% lies in the top ten. This clonotype was picked up many times. The antigen remains undetermined. The TCR comes from an adult who was a healthcare worker with PCR-confirmed SARS-CoV-2 infection or an uninfected control (not recorded which). This rearrangement joins TRBV3-1 to TRBJ1-4; 7 positions agree with TRBD1. Sequenced sample: whole blood. CDR3 DNA: TGTGCCAGCAGCCACGGGACAGTAAATGAAAAACTGTTTTTT. It codes for CASSHGTVNEKLFF.